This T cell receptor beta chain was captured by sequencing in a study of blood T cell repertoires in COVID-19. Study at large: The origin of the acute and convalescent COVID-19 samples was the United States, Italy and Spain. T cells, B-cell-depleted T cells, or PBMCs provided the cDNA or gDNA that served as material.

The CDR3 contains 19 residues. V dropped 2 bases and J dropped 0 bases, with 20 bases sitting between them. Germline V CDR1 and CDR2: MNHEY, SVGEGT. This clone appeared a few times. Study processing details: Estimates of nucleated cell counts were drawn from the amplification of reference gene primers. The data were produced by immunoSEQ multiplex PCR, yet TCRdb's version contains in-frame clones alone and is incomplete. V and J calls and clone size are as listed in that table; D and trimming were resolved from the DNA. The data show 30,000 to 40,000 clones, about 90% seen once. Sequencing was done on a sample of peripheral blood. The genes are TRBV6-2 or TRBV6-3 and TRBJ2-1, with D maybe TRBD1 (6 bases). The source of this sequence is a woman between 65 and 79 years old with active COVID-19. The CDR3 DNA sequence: TGTGCCAGCAGTTACCCGGGACACATTCTAATTAGCTCCTACAATGAGCAGTTCTTC. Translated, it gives CASSYPGHILISSYNEQFF.